These 30 T cell receptor beta chains were all obtained from the same sample, sequenced in a study of CXCR3-negative and CXCR3-positive naive CD8 T cells. The libraries of TRB cDNA were constructed through 5' RACE using UMI labels. TCRdb reprocessed the 5' RACE reads; each CDR3 protein has one entry and no DNA is given. Here the sample table reports approximately 40,000 distinct CDR3 sequences. The sequencing sample was made of memory CD8+ T cells from blood. The receptors were gathered from a human donor in good health. Some clones in this sample may be carry-over from other donors' samples.

V is TRBV7-3 and J is TRBJ2-1; no DNA is available, so the TRBD1 call from TCRdb remains unchecked. Looked up from germline, CDR1 is SGHTA and CDR2 is FQGTGA. The CDR3 is 12 residues long. CDR3 residues: CASSPGHNEQFF.

Judged by frequency, this clonotype is medium-sized. J is TRBJ2-5 and V is TRBV6-1; checking the TCRdb D call of TRBD1 is not possible without DNA. This CDR3 region has 14 residues. CDR1 is MNHNS and CDR2 is SASEGT in the germline V gene. This CDR3 is CASSEGGGQETQYF.

The chain employs TRBV6-5 and TRBJ2-1; TCRdb outputs TRBD1, but without DNA this stays unchecked. This CDR3 is built from 13 residues. Per germline, CDR1 MNHEY and CDR2 SVGAGI. CDR3 sequence: CASSPGTGYEQFF.

This chain uses TRBV25-1 with TRBJ1-2. The germline V gene encodes CDR1 MGHDK and CDR2 SYGVNS. The CDR3 runs 16 residues. The CDR3 here is CASSENIAGTNYGYTF.

The chain combines TRBV28 with TRBJ2-3; TCRdb proposes TRBD2, but this gene call is untestable without DNA. Germline CDR1 MDHEN, CDR2 SYDVKM. This CDR3 spans 18 amino acids. CDR3 in amino acids: CASSPIRTSGGPGDTQYF.

The rearrangement links TRBV29-1 to TRBJ2-7; TCRdb reports TRBD2, a call that lacks DNA to check it against. In germline, CDR1 is SQVTM, CDR2 ANQGSEA. CDR3 length: 15 residues. CDR3 amino acids: CSVEDIAGETYEQYF.

This rearrangement joins TRBV28 to TRBJ2-1. Germline V gives CDR1 MDHEN, CDR2 SYDVKM. There are 12 residues in the CDR3. CDR3 in amino acids: CAHSDSYNEQFF.

The rearrangement links TRBV29-1 to TRBJ2-1. Germline CDR1 reads SQVTM; CDR2 reads ANQGSEA. The length of the CDR3 is 14 residues. The CDR3 reads CSVEVPQGNNEQFF.

J is TRBJ2-7 and V is TRBV28; TCRdb selects TRBD1, and the lack of DNA leaves this call unchecked. CDR1 is MDHEN and CDR2 is SYDVKM in the germline V gene. The CDR3 spans 13 residues. The CDR3 loop reads CASHEVGAYEQYF. Together with reference TRBV28 and TRBJ2-7, the CDR3 gives the full variable domain: DVKVTQSSRYLVKRTGEKVFLECVQDMDHENMFWYRQDPGLGLRLIYFSYDVKMKEKGDIPEGYSVSREKKERFSLILESASTNQTSMYLCASHEVGAYEQYFGPGTRLTVT.

The chain uses TRBV29-1 and TRBJ2-5; TCRdb reports TRBD2, a call that lacks DNA to check it against. In germline, CDR1 is SQVTM, CDR2 ANQGSEA. CDR3 length: 16 residues. CDR3 sequence reads: CSVDRLWGGGEETQYF.

V usage is TRBV7-2 and J usage is TRBJ2-3; TCRdb calls TRBD1, which cannot be checked without DNA. The V gene's germline CDR1 is SGHTA and CDR2 FQGNSA. The CDR3 loop spans 13 amino acids. CDR3 loop: CASSLFGGDTQYF.

The gene calls are TRBV7-9 and TRBJ2-7; TCRdb's D call, TRBD1, is unchecked because there is no DNA. Germline loops: CDR1 SEHNR, CDR2 FQNEAQ (reference sequence). This CDR3 comprises 14 residues. The CDR3 loop reads CASSSRDRAYEQYF.

The chain is built from TRBV4-1 and TRBJ1-3. The CDR3 extends over 12 amino acids. CDR1 is MGHRA, CDR2 YSYEKL, per germline. This CDR3 reads CASSSQENTIYF.

This chain joins TRBV9 and TRBJ2-3; the D call from TCRdb, TRBD2, cannot be confirmed without DNA. Germline V gene lookup returns CDR1 SGDLS and CDR2 YYNGEE. This CDR3 has 17 residues. CDR3 protein: CASSGGTTSGAGNTQYF.

The CDR3 loop is CATSRRMVVEAFF. This rearrangement joins TRBV15 to TRBJ1-1. The CDR3 extends over 13 amino acids. Germline V gene lookup returns CDR1 LNHNV and CDR2 YYDKDF (reference sequence).

J is TRBJ1-3 and V is TRBV14; there is no DNA to check the TCRdb D call of TRBD1. CDR3 length: 17 residues. CDR1 and CDR2 from the germline V gene are SGHDN and FVKESK. The CDR3 loop is CASSQVGHPNSGNTIYF.

The chain carries TRBV4-3 and TRBJ2-7; the TCRdb D gene call, TRBD1, has no DNA to confirm it. The CDR3 runs 16 residues. From germline, CDR1 is LGHNA and CDR2 YSLEER. The CDR3 loop reads CASSQDEGDNSYEQYF.

CDR3 sequence: CASSPTAVNTGELFF. The chain employs TRBV7-3 and TRBJ2-2. Germline CDR1 reads SGHTA; CDR2 reads FQGTGA. This CDR3 contains 15 residues.

The rearrangement joins TRBV15 to TRBJ2-1; TCRdb picks TRBD1, but there is no DNA to check that call. The germline V gene has CDR1 LNHNV and CDR2 YYDKDF (reference sequence). This CDR3 spans 15 amino acids. CDR3 sequence reads: CATSRDRGRGSEQFF.

The chain joins TRBV6-4 to TRBJ2-3; TCRdb indicates TRBD1, and absent DNA this call remains unverified. Germline CDR1 reads MRHNA; CDR2 reads SNTAGT. The CDR3 spans 14 residues. CDR3 amino acids: CASGEGGGTDTQYF.

The chain uses TRBV14 and TRBJ2-7; TCRdb returns TRBD1, unconfirmable since there is no DNA. This CDR3 contains 13 residues. The germline gives CDR1 SGHDN, CDR2 FVKESK. The CDR3 protein is CASSAGQGYEQYF.

The chain carries TRBV28 and TRBJ2-1; lacking DNA, the TRBD1 call made by TCRdb goes unchecked. The length of the CDR3 is 16 residues. Germline V gene data show CDR1 as MDHEN and CDR2 as SYDVKM. The chain's CDR3 is CASSLGWAPRPNEQFF.

This clonotype counts as medium-sized by frequency. V and J are TRBV29-1 and TRBJ2-5. The germline CDR1 and CDR2 sequences are SQVTM and ANQGSEA. The CDR3 runs to 13 residues. CDR3 region: CSVEEYFEETQYF.

J is TRBJ2-7 and V is TRBV11-2; TCRdb returns TRBD1, unconfirmable since there is no DNA. The CDR3 has 14 amino acids. Germline CDR1 is SGHAT and CDR2 is FQNNGV. This chain's CDR3 is CASSLGPDNYEQYF.

The chain couples TRBV7-6 to TRBJ1-6; TCRdb proposes TRBD1, but this gene call is untestable without DNA. The V gene's germline CDR1 is SGHVS and CDR2 FNYEAQ. The CDR3 length is 17 residues. CDR3 sequence reads: CASSRTGSFSYNSPLHF.

The chain uses TRBV19 and TRBJ1-2; the D call of TRBD1 rests on TCRdb alone, since no DNA is present to check it. CDR1 and CDR2 from the germline V gene are LNHDA and SQIVND (reference sequence). This CDR3 comprises 13 residues. Here the CDR3 reads CASSISRDYGYTF. Supplemented by reference TRBV19 and TRBJ1-2, the full variable domain reads DGGITQSPKYLFRKEGQNVTLSCEQNLNHDAMYWYRQDPGQGLRLIYYSQIVNDFQKGDIAEGYSVSREKKESFPLTVTSAQKNPTAFYLCASSISRDYGYTFGSGTRLTVV.

The V gene is TRBV7-9, the J gene TRBJ2-7; TCRdb designates TRBD2, a call that cannot be tested without DNA. Germline CDR1 SEHNR, CDR2 FQNEAQ (reference sequence). The CDR3 runs 15 residues. CDR3 region: CASSFGLAGVYEQYF.

CDR3 region: CASSPDGPRDTQYF. This rearrangement joins TRBV11-2 to TRBJ2-3; TCRdb returns TRBD2, unconfirmable since there is no DNA. The V gene's germline CDR1 is SGHAT and CDR2 FQNNGV. This CDR3 is 14 amino acids long.

The gene calls are TRBV4-3 and TRBJ1-1; TCRdb outputs TRBD1, but without DNA this stays unchecked. Per germline, CDR1 LGHNA and CDR2 YSLEER. The CDR3 runs to 14 residues. CDR3 loop: CASSQDRGPTEAFF.

The chain is built from TRBV5-5 and TRBJ2-2; the TCRdb D gene call, TRBD1, has no DNA to confirm it. CDR1 and CDR2 from the germline V gene are SGHKS and YYEKEE (reference sequence). There are 14 residues in the CDR3. The CDR3 here is CASILPGAPGELFF.